At least ten counts were recorded for the clone carrying this T cell receptor (beta chain). The authors ran a second PCR of about 7 to 11 cycles using a sample-barcoded 5' primer and a J-beta primer mix. One entry per CDR3 protein results from TCRdb running MiXCR on the 5' RACE reads. The sample holds 850,000 to 950,000 distinct CDR3 sequences, under 30% seen once. These data come from a study of blood T cells in healthy people across ages. This receptor was obtained from a woman older than 75 in good health. Input material: blood.

CDR3 amino acids: CASSRRWGSYEQYF. The CDR3 nucleotides are TGTGCCAGCAGTCGACGATGGGGCTCCTACGAGCAGTACTTC. The gene calls are TRBV27 and TRBJ2-7; unclear D gene. Looked up from germline, CDR1 is MNHEY and CDR2 is SMNVEV (reference sequence). The CDR3 sequence is 14 residues long. V was shortened by 5 bases and J by 0 bases, with 11 bases between the two germline ends.